This TCR beta chain was profiled in a study of sequential checkpoint blockade in melanoma. The CDR3 has 14 residues. V lost 5 bases, J lost 6 bases, and 17 bases lay in between. CDR1 is MGHRA and CDR2 is YSYEKL in the germline V gene. Using immunoSEQ multiplex PCR, the repertoire was profiled, and TCRdb retains in-frame clones only, with some absent. The sample consists of 25,000 to 30,000 clones, approximately 80% of them appearing once. As to treatment: randomized to nivolumab then ipilimumab (arm A) or the reverse (arm B). DNA-damaging chemotherapy had not been given to any patient beforehand. This TCR was recovered from a human donor with melanoma. The sequences come from CD8+ T cells sorted from blood (inferred from file names), collected from a patient given nivolumab and ipilimumab in sequence. V is TRBV4-1 and J is TRBJ2-7, with a possible D match to TRBD1 (6 bases). CDR3 sequence reads: CASSKTGRGSEQYF. CDR3 sequence (DNA): TGCGCCAGCAGCAAAACAGGCAGGGGATCCGAGCAGTACTTC.